This note documents a single T cell receptor (beta chain) sequence. Its antigen remains unknown. Profiling relied on immunoSEQ multiplex PCR, and the TCRdb table lists in-frame clones only, not all of them. This table has about 110,000 clones, 70% to 90% appearing once. The data were taken from a study of T cell responses to AZD1222 COVID-19 vaccine. The study's findings and limits: Repertoires were obtained solely post-peak T cell response. Vaccine-related CD4 TCRs covered spike, predominating at 160-218 and 743-854. Spike-specific TCR depth and breadth grew after two AZD1222 doses. The donor group comprised mostly white British people and more females; the analysis possibly underestimated clonal diversity.

V trimming: 7 bases; J trimming: 0 bases; junction bases outside the gene matches: 5. The CDR3 is 14 residues long. The germline V gene has CDR1 SQVTM and CDR2 ANQGSEA. The rearrangement joins TRBV29-1 to TRBJ2-7, with 11 bases identical to TRBD1. Sample: peripheral blood, taken 28 days after the second AZD1222 dose. This receptor was obtained from an adult who received the AZD1222 COVID-19 vaccine. The CDR3 here is CSGGGTGGSYEQYF. The CDR3 DNA reads TGCAGCGGGGGTGGGACAGGGGGCTCCTACGAGCAGTACTTC.